Listed below are T cell receptor beta chains from one sample, sequenced in a study of cytomegalovirus exposure and HLA in healthy donors. TCRdb's copy holds only in-frame clones and misses some; the assay was immunoSEQ multiplex PCR. The table includes roughly 230,000 clones, just under 80% detected once. The sample consisted of PBMCs. These receptors were obtained from a boy younger than 18 in good health and CMV-seronegative. Each CDR3 is given with its conserved first and last residue. D genes are given only for firm matches. Clone size is shown for a subset of rows, as once, few, many or a class of expanded clone.

TRBJ1-1	TRBD1	NA	TRBV7-7	TGTGCTAGCAGCGAAGGACAGGGCACTGAAGCTTTCTTT	CASSEGQGTEAFF
TRBJ2-1	TRBD1	NA	TRBV19	TGTGCCAGTAGCTCCGACAGGGAAGTGGGCTATGAGCAGTTCTTC	CASSSDREVGYEQFF
TRBJ1-1	NA	NA	TRBV6-1	TGTGCCAGCAGTTTGGAGGGGCATACTGAAGCTTTCTTT	CASSLEGHTEAFF
TRBJ1-1	NA	NA	TRBV23-1	TGCGCCAGCACCCCGGGGGGGCGGCGGTACACTGAAGCTTTCTTT	CASTPGGRRYTEAFF
TRBJ2-7	NA	NA	TRBV5-5	TGTGCCAGCAGCTTGGATGAGCCCTACGAGCAGTACTTC	CASSLDEPYEQYF
TRBJ1-6	NA	NA	TRBV5-1	TGCGCCAGCAGCATCCGGGGTACGGCTTCACCCCTCCACTTT	CASSIRGTASPLHF
TRBJ1-6	TRBD1	NA	TRBV2	TGTGCCAGCAGCCTTAGGGGACAGCTTAATTCACCCCTCCACTTT	CASSLRGQLNSPLHF
TRBJ2-1	TRBD2	NA	TRBV5-4	TGTGCCAGCAGCTTGAGAGCGGGAGGGCGGGGGAATGAGCAGTTCTTC	CASSLRAGGRGNEQFF
TRBJ1-1	NA	NA	TRBV5-4	TGTGCCAGCAGCAATACTGGGGCGAACACTGAAGCTTTCTTT	CASSNTGANTEAFF
TRBJ2-1	TRBD2	once	TRBV7-2	TGTGCCAGCCGGCTAGCGGGAGGGGGTCACAATGAGCAGTTCTTC	CASRLAGGGHNEQFF
TRBJ1-4	NA	NA	TRBV7-8	TGTGCCAGCAGCTTGACGGGGGGTAATGAAAAACTGTTTTTT	CASSLTGGNEKLFF
TRBJ1-3	NA	NA	TRBV5-5	TGTGCCAGCAGCTTGAACAGGGTACGCGGAAACACCATATATTTT	CASSLNRVRGNTIYF
TRBJ2-1	TRBD2	NA	TRBV7-3	TGTGCCAGCAGCTTAGGGGGGGGACTCTCCTACAATGAGCAGTTCTTC	CASSLGGGLSYNEQFF
TRBJ1-1	NA	NA	TRBV30	TGTGCCTGGAGTCGGACACGCATGAACACTGAAGCTTTCTTT	CAWSRTRMNTEAFF
TRBJ2-1	TRBD2	NA	TRBV7-9	TGTGCCAGCACCCAGCGGGGTGGCCTGACAGATGAGCAGTTCTTC	CASTQRGGLTDEQFF
TRBJ1-3	NA	NA	TRBV7-9	TGTGCCAGCAGCGCCCGCGGGTCCGCTGAAAACACCATATATTTT	CASSARGSAENTIYF
TRBJ2-1	TRBD2	NA	TRBV10-3	TGTGCCTCGGCTGGGACTAGCAGGACCAATGAGCAGTTCTTC	CASAGTSRTNEQFF
TRBJ1-5	TRBD1	once	TRBV7-9	TGTGCCAGCAGCTCGGGACAGTATGGTCAGCCCCAGCATTTT	CASSSGQYGQPQHF
TRBJ2-3	TRBD2	NA	TRBV29-1	TGCAGCGTTGACGGCGGGGGGTCATCAGATACGCAGTATTTT	CSVDGGGSSDTQYF
TRBJ2-7	NA	NA	TRBV2	TGTGCCAGCAGGGGGCAGGATAGCTCCTACGGGCAGTACTTC	CASRGQDSSYGQYF
TRBJ1-2	TRBD1	once	TRBV7-9	TGTGCCAGCAGCTTAGGGCTACAGGGGGGAATCTATGGCTACACCTTC	CASSLGLQGGIYGYTF
TRBJ1-1	TRBD1	few	TRBV2	TGTGCCAGCGGACAGGGAACTGAAGCTTTCTTT	CASGQGTEAFF
TRBJ1-2	NA	few	TRBV6-1	TGTGCCAGCAGTGTACCTTGGGGGGAGGGGGAGGACTATGGCTACACCTTC	CASSVPWGEGEDYGYTF
TRBJ2-5	NA	once	TRBV4-2	TGTGCCAGCAGCCAAGAAGTCCGTACGGGGGACCAAGAGACCCAGTACTTC	CASSQEVRTGDQETQYF
TRBJ2-7	NA	NA	TRBV2	TGTGCCAGCAGTGAGGAGGGTTACGACGAGCAGTACTTC	CASSEEGYDEQYF
TRBJ1-4	TRBD1	once	TRBV7-2	TGTGCCAGCAGCTCTAACCGGGACAGTACGTCTAATGAAAAACTGTTTTTT	CASSSNRDSTSNEKLFF
TRBJ2-7	NA	NA	TRBV14	TGTGCCAGCGGGGGCCCCTACGAGCAGTACTTC	CASGGPYEQYF
TRBJ1-2	TRBD1	NA	TRBV11-2	TGTGCCAGCAGCTTAGGGCAGGGGGCGGACGGCTACACCTTC	CASSLGQGADGYTF
TRBJ2-7	NA	NA	TRBV5-6	TGTGCCAGCAGCTCGTCGGGGAGCGGCTACGAGCAGTACTTC	CASSSSGSGYEQYF
TRBJ2-3	NA	NA	TRBV11-3	TGTGCCAGCAGCTTCTTCTCAGGGACAGATACGCAGTATTTT	CASSFFSGTDTQYF
TRBJ2-3	TRBD2	NA	TRBV4-1	TGCGCCAGCAGCCAAGGGGCTAGCGGGGGCTCAGATACGCAGTATTTT	CASSQGASGGSDTQYF
TRBJ2-5	TRBD2	NA	TRBV7-3	TGTGCCAGCAGCTTAGGGCTAGCGGGGGGCTACCAAGAGACCCAGTACTTC	CASSLGLAGGYQETQYF
TRBJ2-3	NA	NA	TRBV7-2	TGTGCCAGCAGCTTAGGAGGGAGCGCAGATACGCAGTATTTT	CASSLGGSADTQYF
TRBJ1-1	NA	once	TRBV6-5	TGTGCCGGCAGTAGGTGGGGCTGTGAAGCTTTCTTT	CAGSRWGCEAFF
TRBJ2-1	TRBD1	NA	TRBV7-8	TGTGCCAGCAGCTTTCCCCGGGACAGTTCCTACAATGAGCAGTTCTTC	CASSFPRDSSYNEQFF
TRBJ2-7	NA	NA	TRBV5-1	TGCGCCAGCAGCTGGGAGATTGGGGACGAGCAGTACTTC	CASSWEIGDEQYF
TRBJ1-1	NA	NA	TRBV2	TGTGTCAGCAGTGGCTCGTGGGGGGTTCTGAACACTGAAGCTTTCTTT	CVSSGSWGVLNTEAFF
TRBJ2-2	TRBD2	NA	TRBV19	TGTGCCAGTAGTATAGGGGAGGGTCCCGGGGAGCTGTTTTTT	CASSIGEGPGELFF
TRBJ1-2	NA	NA	TRBV19	TGTGCCAGTAGTACGGGGACATCTAACTATGGCTACACCTTC	CASSTGTSNYGYTF
TRBJ2-1	TRBD2	NA	TRBV5-1	TGCGCCAGCAGCTTTAGCGGGGGAAATGAGCAGTTCTTC	CASSFSGGNEQFF
TRBJ1-5	NA	NA	TRBV6-1	TGTGCCAGCAGTGAAGCTCTCGGGGTTCATCAGCCCCAGCATTTT	CASSEALGVHQPQHF
TRBJ2-5	TRBD2	NA	TRBV5-1	TGCGCCAGCAGCTTGATCGGCCTAGCGGAGACACAAGAGACCCAGTACTTC	CASSLIGLAETQETQYF
TRBJ2-7	NA	NA	TRBV21-1	TGTGCCAGCAGCAAAGGCGGGGCTTGGGGCTTC	CASSKGGAWGF
TRBJ1-2	NA	NA	TRBV19	TGTGCCAGTAGTATAGAACAAACCTATGGCTACACCTTC	CASSIEQTYGYTF
TRBJ1-1	NA	NA	TRBV6-5	TGTGCCAGCAGTTACTCCGAGGGTGTAGAGGAAGCTTTCTTT	CASSYSEGVEEAFF
TRBJ2-3	NA	NA	TRBV5-8	TGTGCCAGCAGCTTAACGGTCCCAGATACGCAGTATTTT	CASSLTVPDTQYF
TRBJ1-5	TRBD1	few	TRBV27	TGTGCCAGCAGTCCCCGGGACAGGGGATATCAGCCCCAGCATTTT	CASSPRDRGYQPQHF
TRBJ1-3	NA	NA	TRBV30	TGTGCCTGGAGGGCCCCCGACAGGCCGAGGGGAAACACCATATATTTT	CAWRAPDRPRGNTIYF
TRBJ1-2	NA	few	TRBV6-5	TGTGCCAGCAGTCCCTCGGGGGGGGCCCACTATGGCTACACCTTC	CASSPSGGAHYGYTF
TRBJ2-7	NA	NA	TRBV11-1	TGTGCCAGCAGCTTAGGAGGAGCGACCTACGAGCAGTACTTC	CASSLGGATYEQYF
TRBJ1-4	NA	NA	TRBV7-2	TGTGCCAGCAGCTTGGGGCCAACTAATGAAAAACTGTTTTTT	CASSLGPTNEKLFF
TRBJ1-1	NA	NA	TRBV4-1	TGCGCCAGCAGCCCGAGTATAGGGGCTGGCACTGAAGCTTTCTTT	CASSPSIGAGTEAFF
TRBJ2-3	NA	NA	TRBV5-1	TGCGCCAGCAGCTTGGATGTCCGGGAAGATACGCAGTATTTT	CASSLDVREDTQYF
TRBJ1-5	NA	NA	TRBV13	TGTGCCAGCAGCCAGGGGTCGGGGAGTCAGCCCCAGCATTTT	CASSQGSGSQPQHF
TRBJ2-5	NA	NA	TRBV6-6	TGTGCCAGCAGTTACGTGGGCCTACAAGAGACCCAGTACTTC	CASSYVGLQETQYF
TRBJ2-7	NA	NA	TRBV27	TGTGCCAGCAGTTTATCCCTGGACAGTTCCTACGAGCAGTACTTC	CASSLSLDSSYEQYF
TRBJ2-7	TRBD1	NA	TRBV28	TGTGCCAGCAGTTCAATGACAGGGCCCGAGCAGTACTTC	CASSSMTGPEQYF
TRBJ1-3	NA	few	TRBV10-3	TGTGCCGCCAAGAGCTCTGGAAACACCATATATTTT	CAAKSSGNTIYF
TRBJ2-5	NA	NA	TRBV5-4	TGTGCCAGCAGCCCCGAGACAACTCAAGAGACCCAGTACTTC	CASSPETTQETQYF